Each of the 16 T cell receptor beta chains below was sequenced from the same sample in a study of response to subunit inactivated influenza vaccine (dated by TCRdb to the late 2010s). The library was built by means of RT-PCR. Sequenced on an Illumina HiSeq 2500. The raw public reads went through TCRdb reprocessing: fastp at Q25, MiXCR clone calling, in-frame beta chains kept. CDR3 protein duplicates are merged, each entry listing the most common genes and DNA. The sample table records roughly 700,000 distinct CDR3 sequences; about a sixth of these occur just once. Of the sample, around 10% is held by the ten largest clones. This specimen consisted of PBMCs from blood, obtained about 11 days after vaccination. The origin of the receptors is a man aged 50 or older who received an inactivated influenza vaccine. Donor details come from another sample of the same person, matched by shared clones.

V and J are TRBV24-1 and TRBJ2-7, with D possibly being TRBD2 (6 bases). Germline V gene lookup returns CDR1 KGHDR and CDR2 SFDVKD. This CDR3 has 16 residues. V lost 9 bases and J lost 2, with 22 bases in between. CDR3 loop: CATPSYSLCGTYEQYF. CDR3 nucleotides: TGTGCCACCCCTAGCTATTCATTGTGCGGGACCTACGAGCAGTACTTC.

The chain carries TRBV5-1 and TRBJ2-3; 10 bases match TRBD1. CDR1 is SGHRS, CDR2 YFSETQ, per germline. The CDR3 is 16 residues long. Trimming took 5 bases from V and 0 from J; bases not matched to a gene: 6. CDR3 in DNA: TGCGCCAGCAGAACAGGACAGGGGGGGAGCACAGATACGCAGTATTTT. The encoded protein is CASRTGQGGSTDTQYF. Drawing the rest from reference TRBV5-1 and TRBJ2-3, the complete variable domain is KAGVTQTPRYLIKTRGQQVTLSCSPISGHRSVSWYQQTPGQGLQFLFEYFSETQRNKGNFPGRFSGRQFSNSRSEMNVSTLELGDSALYLCASRTGQGGSTDTQYFGPGTRLTVL.

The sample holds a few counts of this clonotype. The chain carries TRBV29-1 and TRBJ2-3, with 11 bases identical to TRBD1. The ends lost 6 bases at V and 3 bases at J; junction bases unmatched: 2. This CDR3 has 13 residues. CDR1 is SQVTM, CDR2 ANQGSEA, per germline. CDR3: CSVGQGATDTQYF. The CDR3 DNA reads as TGCAGCGTAGGACAGGGGGCAACAGATACGCAGTATTTT.

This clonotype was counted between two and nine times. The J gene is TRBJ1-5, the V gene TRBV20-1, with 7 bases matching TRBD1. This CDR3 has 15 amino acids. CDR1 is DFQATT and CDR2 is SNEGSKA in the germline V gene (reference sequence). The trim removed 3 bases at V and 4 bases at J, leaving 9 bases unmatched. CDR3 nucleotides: TGCAGTGCTAGCGAGGGGGGACAGATGAATCAGCCCCAGCATTTT. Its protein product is CSASEGGQMNQPQHF.

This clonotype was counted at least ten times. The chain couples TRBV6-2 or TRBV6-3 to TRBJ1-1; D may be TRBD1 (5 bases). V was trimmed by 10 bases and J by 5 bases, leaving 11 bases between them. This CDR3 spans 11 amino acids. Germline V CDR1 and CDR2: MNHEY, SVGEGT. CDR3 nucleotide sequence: TGTGCCACCACCCAGGGAACTGAAGCTTTCTTT. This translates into CATTQGTEAFF.

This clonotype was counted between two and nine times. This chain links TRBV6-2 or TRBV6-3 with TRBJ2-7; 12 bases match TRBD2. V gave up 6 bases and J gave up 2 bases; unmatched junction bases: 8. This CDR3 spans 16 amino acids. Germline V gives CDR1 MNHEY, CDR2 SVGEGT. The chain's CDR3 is CASRTPWTSGTYEQYF. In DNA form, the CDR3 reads TGTGCCAGCAGGACACCATGGACTAGCGGGACCTACGAGCAGTACTTC.

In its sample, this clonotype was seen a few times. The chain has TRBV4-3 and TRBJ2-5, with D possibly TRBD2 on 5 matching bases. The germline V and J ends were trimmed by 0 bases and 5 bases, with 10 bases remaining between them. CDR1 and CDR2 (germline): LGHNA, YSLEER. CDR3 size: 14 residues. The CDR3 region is CASSQDRGSETQYF. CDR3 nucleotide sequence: TGCGCCAGCAGCCAAGATCGGGGTAGCGAGACCCAGTACTTC.

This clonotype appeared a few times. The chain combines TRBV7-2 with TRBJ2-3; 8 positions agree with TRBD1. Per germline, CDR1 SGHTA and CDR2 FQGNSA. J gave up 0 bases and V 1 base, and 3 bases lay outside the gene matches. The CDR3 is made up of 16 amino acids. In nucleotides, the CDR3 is TGTGCCAGCAGCTTAGTCCGGACAGGGAGCACAGATACGCAGTATTTT. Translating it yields CASSLVRTGSTDTQYF.

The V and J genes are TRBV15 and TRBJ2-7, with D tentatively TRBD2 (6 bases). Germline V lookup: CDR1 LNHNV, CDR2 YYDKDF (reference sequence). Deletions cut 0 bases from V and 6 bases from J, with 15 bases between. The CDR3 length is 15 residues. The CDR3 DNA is TGTGCCACCAGCAGAGATCTCTGGGCGGGGTCCGAGCAGTACTTC. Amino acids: CATSRDLWAGSEQYF.

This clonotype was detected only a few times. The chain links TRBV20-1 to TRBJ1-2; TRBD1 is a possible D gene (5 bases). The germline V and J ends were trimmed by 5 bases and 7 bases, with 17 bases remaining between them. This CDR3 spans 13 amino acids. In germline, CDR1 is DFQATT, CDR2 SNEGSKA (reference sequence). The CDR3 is CSAWAGGNSGYTF. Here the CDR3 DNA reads TGCAGTGCTTGGGCGGGGGGGAATAGTGGCTACACCTTC.

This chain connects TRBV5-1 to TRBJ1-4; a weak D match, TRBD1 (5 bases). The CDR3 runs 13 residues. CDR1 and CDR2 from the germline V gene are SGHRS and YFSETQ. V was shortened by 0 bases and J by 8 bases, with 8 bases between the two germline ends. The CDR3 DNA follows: TGCGCCAGCAGCTTGGAGGGGACCGAAAAACTGTTTTTT. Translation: CASSLEGTEKLFF. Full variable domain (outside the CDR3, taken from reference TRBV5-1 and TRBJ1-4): KAGVTQTPRYLIKTRGQQVTLSCSPISGHRSVSWYQQTPGQGLQFLFEYFSETQRNKGNFPGRFSGRQFSNSRSEMNVSTLELGDSALYLCASSLEGTEKLFFGSGTQLSVL.

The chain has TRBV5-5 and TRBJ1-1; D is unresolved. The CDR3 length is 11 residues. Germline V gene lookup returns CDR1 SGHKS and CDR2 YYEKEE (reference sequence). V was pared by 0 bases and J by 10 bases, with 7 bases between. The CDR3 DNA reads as TGTGCCAGCAGCTTGGACGGTGGAGCTTTCTTT. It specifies CASSLDGGAFF.

CDR3 loop: CSAGSRGTGYTF. The CDR3 nucleotides read TGCAGCGCGGGAAGCAGGGGGACGGGCTACACCTTC. The rearrangement links TRBV29-1 to TRBJ1-2; 7 nucleotides agree with TRBD1. There are 12 residues in the CDR3. Germline CDR1 SQVTM, CDR2 ANQGSEA. J was trimmed by 8 bases and V by 7 bases; bases with no gene match: 10.

CDR3 amino acids: CASSLSVTVNTGELFF. Here the CDR3 DNA reads TGTGCCAGCAGCTTATCCGTGACGGTGAACACCGGGGAGCTGTTTTTT. The rearrangement uses TRBV7-2 and TRBJ2-2, with unresolved D. Trimming stripped 2 bases from V and 1 base from J, with 11 bases between. The V gene's germline CDR1 is SGHTA and CDR2 FQGNSA. The CDR3 has 16 amino acids.

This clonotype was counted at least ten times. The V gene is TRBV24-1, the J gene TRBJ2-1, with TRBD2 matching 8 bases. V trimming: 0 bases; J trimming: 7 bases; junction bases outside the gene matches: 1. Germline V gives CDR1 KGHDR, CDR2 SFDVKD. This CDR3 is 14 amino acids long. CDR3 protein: CATSDLASGNEQFF. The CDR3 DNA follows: TGTGCCACCAGTGATTTGGCTAGCGGGAATGAGCAGTTCTTC.

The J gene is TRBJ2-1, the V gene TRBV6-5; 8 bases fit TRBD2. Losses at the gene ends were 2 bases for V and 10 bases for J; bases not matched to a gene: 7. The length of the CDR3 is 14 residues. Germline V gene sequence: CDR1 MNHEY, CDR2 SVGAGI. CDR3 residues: CASSYRIGGREQFF. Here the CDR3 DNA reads TGTGCCAGCAGTTACCGGATAGGCGGGAGGGAGCAGTTCTTC.